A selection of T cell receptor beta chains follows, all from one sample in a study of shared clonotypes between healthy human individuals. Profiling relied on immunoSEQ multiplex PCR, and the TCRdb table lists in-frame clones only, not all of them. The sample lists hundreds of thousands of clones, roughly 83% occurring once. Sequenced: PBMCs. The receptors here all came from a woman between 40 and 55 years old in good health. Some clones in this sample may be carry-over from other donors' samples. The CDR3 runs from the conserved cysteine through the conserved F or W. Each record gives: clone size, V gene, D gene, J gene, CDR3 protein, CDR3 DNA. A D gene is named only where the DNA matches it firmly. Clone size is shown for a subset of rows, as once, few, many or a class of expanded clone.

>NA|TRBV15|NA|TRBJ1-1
CATSTDRWNTEAFF
TGTGCCACCAGCACCGATCGGTGGAACACTGAAGCTTTCTTT
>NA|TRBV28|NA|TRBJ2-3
CASSFTNSRAQYF
TGTGCCAGCAGTTTCACTAACTCCCGGGCGCAGTATTTT
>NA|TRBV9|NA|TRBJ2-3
CASRGLGTSGDTQYF
TGTGCCAGCAGGGGACTGGGGACTTCGGGGGATACGCAGTATTTT
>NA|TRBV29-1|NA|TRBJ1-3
CSVEGGSGNTIYF
TGCAGCGTTGAAGGAGGGTCTGGAAACACCATATATTTT
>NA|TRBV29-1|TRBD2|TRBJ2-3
CSVGGTSGRTEDTQYF
TGCAGCGTGGGGGGGACTAGCGGGAGGACCGAAGATACGCAGTATTTT
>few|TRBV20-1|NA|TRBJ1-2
CSATGRYGYTF
TGCAGTGCTACCGGACGGTATGGCTACACCTTC
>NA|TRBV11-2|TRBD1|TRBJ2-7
CASRRTGTDYEQYF
TGTGCCAGCAGAAGGACCGGGACAGACTACGAGCAGTACTTC
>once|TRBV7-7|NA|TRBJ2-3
CASSLTVSTDTQYF
TGTGCCAGCAGCCTGACAGTGAGCACAGATACGCAGTATTTT
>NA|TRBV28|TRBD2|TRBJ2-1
CASSSPRGSGSRYNEQFF
TGTGCCAGCAGTTCCCCCAGAGGTAGCGGGAGCAGGTACAATGAGCAGTTCTTC
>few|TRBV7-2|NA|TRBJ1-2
CASSLATGKGGLYGYTF
TGTGCCAGCAGCTTAGCCACGGGCAAGGGAGGCCTCTATGGCTACACCTTC
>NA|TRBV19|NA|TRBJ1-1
CASSVGRMNTEAFF
TGTGCCAGTAGTGTCGGACGGATGAACACTGAAGCTTTCTTT
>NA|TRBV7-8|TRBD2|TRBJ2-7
CASSLAAGGYEQYF
TGTGCCAGCAGCTTAGCTGCGGGAGGCTACGAGCAGTACTTC
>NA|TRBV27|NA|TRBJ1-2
CASSRQRTNYGYTF
TGTGCCAGCAGTCGACAGCGAACGAACTATGGCTACACCTTC
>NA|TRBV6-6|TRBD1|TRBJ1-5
CASSLTGGWQPQHF
TGTGCCAGCAGTCTAACAGGGGGCTGGCAGCCCCAGCATTTT